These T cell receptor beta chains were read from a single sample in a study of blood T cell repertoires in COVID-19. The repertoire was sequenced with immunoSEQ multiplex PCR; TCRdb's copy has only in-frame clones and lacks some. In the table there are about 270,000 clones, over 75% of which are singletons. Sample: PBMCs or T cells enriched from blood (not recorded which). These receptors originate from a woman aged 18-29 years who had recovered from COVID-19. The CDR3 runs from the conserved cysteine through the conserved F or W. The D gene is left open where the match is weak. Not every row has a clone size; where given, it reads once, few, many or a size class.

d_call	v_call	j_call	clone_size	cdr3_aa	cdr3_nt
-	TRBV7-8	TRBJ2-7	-	CASSSGLSYEQYF	TGTGCCAGCAGCTCGGGACTCTCCTACGAGCAGTACTTC
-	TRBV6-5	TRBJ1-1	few	CASSYDWSNTEAFF	TGTGCCAGCAGTTACGACTGGAGCAACACTGAAGCTTTCTTT
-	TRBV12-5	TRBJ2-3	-	CASGFGADVSDTQYF	TGTGCTAGTGGTTTCGGAGCCGACGTCTCGGATACGCAGTATTTT
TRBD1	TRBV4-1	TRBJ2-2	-	CASSRTGANTGELFF	TGCGCCAGCAGCCGAACAGGGGCGAACACCGGGGAGCTGTTTTTT
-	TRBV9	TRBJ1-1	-	CASSATGMNTEAFF	TGTGCCAGCAGCGCCACAGGGATGAACACTGAAGCTTTCTTT
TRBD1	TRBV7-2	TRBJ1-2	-	CASSLRDRVYGYTF	TGTGCCAGCAGCTTACGGGACAGAGTATATGGCTACACCTTC
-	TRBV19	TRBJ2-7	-	CAILYEQYF	TGTGCCATCCTTTACGAGCAGTACTTC
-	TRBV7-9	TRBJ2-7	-	CASSLGDSLYEQYF	TGTGCCAGCAGCTTAGGTGACAGCCTTTACGAGCAGTACTTC
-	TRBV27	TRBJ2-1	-	CASSPLSYNEQFF	TGTGCCAGCAGTCCCCTTTCCTACAATGAGCAGTTCTTC
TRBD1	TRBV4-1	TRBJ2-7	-	CASSQEIAVGTANSYEQYF	TGCGCCAGCAGCCAAGAAATAGCTGTCGGGACAGCTAACTCCTACGAGCAGTACTTC
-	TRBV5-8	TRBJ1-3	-	CASTALHGSGNTIYF	TGTGCCAGCACCGCACTACACGGCTCTGGAAACACCATATATTTT